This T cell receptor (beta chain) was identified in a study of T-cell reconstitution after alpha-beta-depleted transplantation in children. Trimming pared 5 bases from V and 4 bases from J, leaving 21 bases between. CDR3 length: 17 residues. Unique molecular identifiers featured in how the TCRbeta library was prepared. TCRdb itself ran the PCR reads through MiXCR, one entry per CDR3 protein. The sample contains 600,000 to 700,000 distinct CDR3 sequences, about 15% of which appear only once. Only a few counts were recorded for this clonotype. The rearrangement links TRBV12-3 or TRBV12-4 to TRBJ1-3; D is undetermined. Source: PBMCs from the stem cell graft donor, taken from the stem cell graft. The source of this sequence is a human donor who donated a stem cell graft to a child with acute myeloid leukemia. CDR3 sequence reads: CASSPRRGSATGNTIYF. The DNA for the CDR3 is TGTGCCAGCAGTCCCCGCCGGGGATCCGCGACGGGAAACACCATATATTTT.